This entry lists 18 T cell receptor beta chains sequenced from one sample in a study of a mutant IDH1 vaccine in newly diagnosed glioma. The time point: baseline, week 1 (first vaccination visit). The treatment was: pre-vaccination baseline after standard-of-care therapy. Data came from immunoSEQ multiplex PCR; TCRdb stores just in-frame clones and leaves some out. This table holds 68,000 or so clones, approximately 85% found once. The sample consisted of PBMCs, taken from a glioma patient treated with radiotherapy, temozolomide or both. These receptors were obtained from a man aged 45 to 65 with glioma.

A single count supports this clone. J is TRBJ1-3 and V is TRBV30, with 10 positions matching TRBD1. The CDR3 has 16 amino acids. V lost 3 bases, J lost 9 bases, and 14 bases stayed unmatched. Germline V CDR1 and CDR2: GTSNPN, SVGIG (reference sequence). This chain's CDR3 is CAWRPQTGGPFSTIYF. CDR3 DNA: TGTGCCTGGAGACCCCAGACAGGGGGCCCCTTCTCCACCATATATTTT.

The gene calls are TRBV19 and TRBJ2-7, with D possibly matching TRBD1 (6 bases). The V gene lost 5 bases and the J gene lost 4 bases, with 18 bases spanning the gap. The CDR3 runs to 15 residues. Germline V gives CDR1 LNHDA, CDR2 SQIVND (reference sequence). The CDR3 coding sequence is TGTGCCAGTAGTCAAATACCCTCCGGACAGTACGAGCAGTACTTC. As protein: CASSQIPSGQYEQYF.

This rearrangement joins TRBV13 to TRBJ1-1; 9 nucleotides line up with TRBD1. In germline, CDR1 is PRHDT, CDR2 FYEKMQ (reference sequence). The CDR3 contains 13 residues. V dropped 3 bases and J dropped 5; count of bases not matched to a gene: 1. The CDR3: CASSLGQGTEAFF. The CDR3 DNA follows: TGTGCCAGCAGCTTGGGACAGGGTACTGAAGCTTTCTTT.

The chain carries TRBV19 and TRBJ2-5; D remains unclear. The CDR3 length is 13 residues. CDR1 is LNHDA, CDR2 SQIVND, per germline (reference sequence). The germline V and J ends were trimmed by 3 bases and 5 bases, with 10 bases remaining between them. The CDR3 is CASSIATLETQYF. The CDR3 DNA follows: TGTGCCAGTAGTATCGCAACCCTGGAGACCCAGTACTTC.

The chain is built from TRBV5-1 and TRBJ2-7, with D perhaps TRBD2 (7 bases). CDR1 and CDR2 from the germline V gene are SGHRS and YFSETQ. The CDR3 length is 12 residues. Trimming stripped 6 bases from V and 6 bases from J, with 13 bases between. Written as DNA, the CDR3 is TGCGCCAGCACCTCGGGGGGCGGCGAGCAGTACTTC. This translates into CASTSGGGEQYF.

Comment on this clone: The same CDR3 also results from other DNA sequences found in this sample. This sequence joins TRBV7-6 and TRBJ2-7, with 9 positions matching TRBD1. V lost 5 bases and J lost 3; bases outside the gene matches: 5. The CDR3 is made up of 14 amino acids. Germline V gene data show CDR1 as SGHVS and CDR2 as FNYEAQ. The CDR3 sequence: CASSPGTGNYEQYF. The CDR3 DNA is TGTGCCAGCAGCCCCGGGACAGGGAACTACGAGCAGTACTTC. Variable domain in full (rest from reference TRBV7-6 and TRBJ2-7): GAGVSQSPRYKVTKRGQDVALRCDPISGHVSLYWYRQALGQGPEFLTYFNYEAQQDKSGLPNDRFSAERPEGSISTLTIQRTEQRDSAMYRCASSPGTGNYEQYFGPGTRLTVT.

Turning to this clone: A junction end diverges from the germline sequence, so it may reflect a read error. The J gene is TRBJ2-2, the V gene TRBV7-7, with 8 bases lining up with TRBD2. Germline CDR1 SSHAT, CDR2 FNYEAQ (reference sequence). This CDR3 contains 17 residues. The DNA for the CDR3 is TGTGCTAGCAGCTTAGATCGAGCGGGGGAGAACACCGGGGAGCTGTTTTTT. Encoded protein: CASSLDRAGENTGELFF.

This chain connects TRBV6-5 to TRBJ1-1, with 9 bases lining up with TRBD1. CDR3 size: 14 residues. V gave up 7 bases and J gave up 3 bases; unmatched junction bases: 6. Germline assignment: CDR1 MNHEY and CDR2 SVGAGI. The CDR3 bases are TGTGCCAGCATGGGGACAGGGTTTCACACTGAAGCTTTCTTT. Translating gives CASMGTGFHTEAFF.

The J gene is TRBJ1-2, the V gene TRBV18; 10 bases fit TRBD1. This CDR3 comprises 17 residues. CDR1 is KGHSH, CDR2 LQKENI, per germline. V trimming: 1 base; J trimming: 2 bases; junction bases outside the gene matches: 7. The CDR3 bases are TGTGCCAGCTCACCACGGGACAGGGGCTTCGTAAACTATGGCTACACCTTC. Translated: CASSPRDRGFVNYGYTF.

The chain joins TRBV13 to TRBJ1-2; tentative D call: TRBD1 (5 bases). The CDR3 loop spans 13 amino acids. Germline assignment: CDR1 PRHDT and CDR2 FYEKMQ (reference sequence). V was trimmed by 5 bases and J by 8 bases, leaving 15 bases between them. CDR3 sequence reads: CASSLGPMDGYTF. The CDR3 region has the DNA TGTGCCAGCAGCCTGGGACCCATGGACGGCTACACCTTC.

This chain uses TRBV30 with TRBJ1-2, with 7 bases aligning to TRBD1. Unmatched junction bases numbered 7, after V lost 3 bases and J lost 6 bases. The CDR3 is made up of 13 amino acids. Germline CDR1 reads GTSNPN; CDR2 reads SVGIG (reference sequence). The DNA of the CDR3 is TGTGCCTGGAGGCGTACAGGGGTCCATGGCTACACCTTC. Its translation: CAWRRTGVHGYTF.

The rearrangement links TRBV18 to TRBJ1-2; 8 bases are a match to TRBD1. The CDR3 is 14 residues long. Germline lookup yields CDR1 KGHSH and CDR2 LQKENI. V was pared by 5 bases and J by 8 bases, with 10 bases of the junction left unmatched. CDR3 residues: CASSSGQGTNGYTF. The CDR3 DNA reads as TGTGCCAGCTCATCCGGACAGGGCACAAACGGCTACACCTTC.

This rearrangement joins TRBV10-3 to TRBJ2-3; TRBD2 matches at 10 bases. The CDR3 has 14 amino acids. Germline trimming cut 6 bases from V and 6 bases from J; bases unmatched to any gene: 6. Germline V gene data show CDR1 as ENHRY and CDR2 as SYGVKD. The CDR3 region has the DNA TGTGCCATCAGGAGCGGGGGGGCGTCTGATACGCAGTATTTT. It yields the protein CAIRSGGASDTQYF.

The chain recombines TRBV29-1 with TRBJ2-3; 7 bases are shared with TRBD1. V shed 0 bases, J shed 0 bases, and the junction held 3 bases outside the gene matches. The CDR3 consists of 15 residues. Germline CDR1 SQVTM, CDR2 ANQGSEA. For the CDR3, the DNA is TGCAGCGTTGAAGACACGGGACAGAGCACAGATACGCAGTATTTT. This gives the protein CSVEDTGQSTDTQYF.

This clone was seen only once. The V and J genes are TRBV6-4 and TRBJ2-7; D ambiguous. Between the trimmed V and J ends, which lost 3 bases and 1 base, there was a span of 7 bases. The CDR3 totals 13 residues. From germline, CDR1 is MRHNA and CDR2 SNTAGT. CDR3 nucleotide sequence: TGTGCCAGCAGTGAATTACCGTCCTACGAGCAGTACTTC. The encoded protein is CASSELPSYEQYF.

This clone occurred once. The V and J genes are TRBV7-9 and TRBJ1-2; D remains ambiguous. V lost 2 bases and J 8 bases, leaving 9 bases between the germline ends. Germline CDR1 is SEHNR and CDR2 is FQNEAQ (reference sequence). The CDR3 is 12 residues long. CDR3 sequence (DNA): TGTGCCAGCAGCTTAATAGGTCGCGGCTACACCTTC. This sequence encodes CASSLIGRGYTF.

This clone was seen more than once but under ten times. This chain joins TRBV6-5 and TRBJ1-4; D possibly corresponds to TRBD1 (6 bases). Germline lookup yields CDR1 MNHEY and CDR2 SVGAGI. V lost 8 bases, J lost 3 bases, and 10 bases lay in between. The CDR3 extends over 13 amino acids. The CDR3 protein is CASRDISNEKLFF. The CDR3 nucleotides read TGTGCCAGCCGGGACATATCTAATGAAAAACTGTTTTTT.

This clone appeared a few times. The J gene is TRBJ2-7, the V gene TRBV2; 10 positions agree with TRBD1. This CDR3 has 13 residues. Germline CDR1 and CDR2: SNHLY and FYNNEI. The junction had 4 bases not matched to a gene; V was cut back by 5 bases and J by 6 bases. CDR3 nucleotide sequence: TGTGCCAGCAGTTTTGACAGGGGGCTCGAGCAGTACTTC. This codes for CASSFDRGLEQYF.